The next 15 T cell receptor beta chains were all read from a single sample in a study of identical twins. TCRdb reprocessed the 5' RACE reads with MiXCR, giving one entry per CDR3 protein. The data hold about 530,000 distinct CDR3 sequences, with approximately 16% observed a single time. The data were also submitted as part of a second study, on yellow fever vaccine responses in identical twins.

The specimen was CD4+ T cells sorted from blood. These receptors all come from a woman aged 18-29 years in good health.

Ten or more counts support this clonotype. The chain joins TRBV4-2 to TRBJ2-5, with 13 bases fitting TRBD2. This CDR3 has 18 amino acids. With V trimmed by 2 bases and J by 4 bases, 10 bases remained unmatched. In germline, CDR1 is LGHNA, CDR2 YNFKEQ. CDR3: CASSQRLAGGAQLETQYF. The CDR3 region has the DNA TGTGCCAGCAGCCAACGACTAGCGGGAGGTGCCCAATTAGAGACCCAGTACTTC.

The V gene is TRBV6-4, the J gene TRBJ1-6; D may be TRBD1 (5 bases). This CDR3 region has 15 residues. Between the trimmed V and J ends, which lost 8 bases and 0 bases, there was a span of 11 bases. Germline V gene lookup returns CDR1 MRHNA and CDR2 SNTAGT. In DNA, the CDR3 is TGTGCCAGCCGGGACGGGAGCTCCTATAATTCACCCCTCCACTTT. Translated: CASRDGSSYNSPLHF.

In this sample, this clonotype turned up a few times. The chain couples TRBV12-3 or TRBV12-4 to TRBJ1-5, with D possibly matching TRBD1 (6 bases). This CDR3 spans 14 amino acids. The ends were cut back, 7 bases at V and 3 bases at J, with 13 bases in the middle. CDR3 amino acids: CASTPGGPNQPQHF. DNA for the CDR3: TGTGCCAGCACCCCCGGGGGCCCCAATCAGCCCCAGCATTTT.

V gene TRBV12-3 or TRBV12-4 combines with J gene TRBJ2-2, with 11 positions matching TRBD1. This CDR3 comprises 15 residues. Unmatched junction bases numbered 4, after V lost 7 bases and J lost 3 bases. CDR3 bases: TGTGCCAGCACTCCGGGACAGGGGGACACCGGGGAGCTGTTTTTT. This codes for CASTPGQGDTGELFF.

This clonotype was observed a few times. This sequence joins TRBV3-1 and TRBJ2-5; a weak D match, TRBD1 (5 bases). Looked up from germline, CDR1 is LGHDT and CDR2 is YNNKEL (reference sequence). V was cut by 3 bases and J by 2 bases, with 13 bases left in between. The CDR3 contains 15 residues. The DNA of the CDR3 is TGTGCCAGCAGCCAGAACCAGGGCCATCAAGAGACCCAGTACTTC. The encoded protein is CASSQNQGHQETQYF.

This clonotype came up a few times. In DNA form, the CDR3 reads TGCAGTGCGGGCAGGGAGTCCTATAATTCACCCCTCCACTTT. This gives the protein CSAGRESYNSPLHF. The chain links TRBV20-1 to TRBJ1-6, with a tentative D call TRBD1 (5 bases). Trimming removed 6 bases from V and 1 base from J, with 10 bases in between. From germline, CDR1 is DFQATT and CDR2 SNEGSKA (reference sequence). The CDR3 has 14 amino acids.

This clonotype appeared a few times. The genes are TRBV12-5 and TRBJ1-1; D remains unclear. Between the trimmed V and J ends, which lost 5 bases and 1 base, there was a span of 8 bases. The germline gives CDR1 LGHNT, CDR2 FRNRAP. The CDR3 loop spans 13 amino acids. CDR3 residues: CASGRDSNTEAFF. CDR3 bases: TGTGCTAGTGGTCGAGATTCGAACACTGAAGCTTTCTTT.

This clonotype was picked up a small number of times. The chain recombines TRBV10-2 with TRBJ2-1; D may match TRBD1 or TRBD2 (5 bases each). Germline loops: CDR1 WSHSY, CDR2 SAAADI. The CDR3 contains 14 residues. V lost 6 bases to trimming and J lost 8 bases, with 17 bases between them. CDR3 sequence reads: CASRESGTAHEQFF. The CDR3 nucleotides are TGCGCCAGCAGGGAATCCGGGACCGCCCATGAGCAGTTCTTC.

This clonotype appeared a few times. The V call is TRBV18, the J call TRBJ2-7; perhaps TRBD1 as D (5 bases). Germline values: CDR1 KGHSH, CDR2 LQKENI. V lost 4 bases to trimming and J lost 2 bases, with 9 bases between them. The CDR3 extends over 13 amino acids. The CDR3 here is CASSRVRAYEQYF. The CDR3 DNA reads as TGTGCCAGCTCACGGGTCAGGGCCTACGAGCAGTACTTC.

This clonotype was counted at least ten times. This chain uses TRBV7-2 with TRBJ1-1, with a possible D match to TRBD1 (5 bases). CDR3 length: 11 residues. CDR1 and CDR2 from the germline V gene are SGHTA and FQGNSA. V lost 4 bases to trimming and J lost 5 bases, with 5 bases between them. The CDR3 sequence is CASSWGTEAFF. The CDR3 nucleotides read TGTGCCAGCAGCTGGGGGACTGAAGCTTTCTTT.

This clonotype came up a few times. The chain links TRBV4-1 to TRBJ2-5; D remains ambiguous. Germline CDR1 reads MGHRA; CDR2 reads YSYEKL. Trimming took off 3 bases at V and 1 base at J, with 6 bases between the two ends. The length of the CDR3 is 13 residues. CDR3 loop: CASSHGPQETQYF. CDR3 nucleotides: TGCGCCAGCAGCCATGGACCCCAAGAGACCCAGTACTTC.

The chain links TRBV10-1 to TRBJ2-2; D remains unclear. CDR1 and CDR2 (germline): WNHNN, SYGVQD (reference sequence). The CDR3 runs to 14 residues. Trimming stripped 5 bases from V and 8 bases from J, with 15 bases between. Written as DNA, the CDR3 is TGCGCCAGCAGTAGGTTGGCGAGGACGGGGGAGCTGTTTTTT. Its protein is CASSRLARTGELFF.

The gene calls are TRBV21-1 and TRBJ1-1; TRBD1, the table's D call, was not compared with the DNA. TRBV21-1 is a pseudogene segment. The CDR3 runs to 16 residues. CDR3 coding DNA: TGTGCCAGCAGCCTATGTAGGGGGGAGCGGGACACTGAAGCTTTCTTT. Protein product: CASSLCRGERDTEAFF.

This chain joins TRBV28 and TRBJ2-3, with D unresolved. V was trimmed by 2 bases and J by 6 bases, leaving 18 bases between them. Germline V gives CDR1 MDHEN, CDR2 SYDVKM. This CDR3 has 16 residues. This CDR3 reads CASSLPPSTASDTQYF. The CDR3 nucleotides are TGTGCCAGCAGTTTACCCCCCTCGACTGCGAGTGATACGCAGTATTTT. Supplemented by reference TRBV28 and TRBJ2-3, the full variable domain reads DVKVTQSSRYLVKRTGEKVFLECVQDMDHENMFWYRQDPGLGLRLIYFSYDVKMKEKGDIPEGYSVSREKKERFSLILESASTNQTSMYLCASSLPPSTASDTQYFGPGTRLTVL.

The chain has TRBV20-1 and TRBJ2-1, with 9 bases aligning to TRBD2. Per the germline V gene, CDR1 is DFQATT and CDR2 is SNEGSKA (reference sequence). The CDR3 is made up of 18 amino acids. The ends lost 3 bases at V and 0 bases at J; junction bases unmatched: 12. CDR3 sequence (DNA): TGCAGTGCTAGTTCGATTTTCAGCGGGAGGAGCTCCTACAATGAGCAGTTCTTC. Its protein is CSASSIFSGRSSYNEQFF.